Sequencing of this TCR beta chain was carried out in a study of shared clonotypes between healthy human individuals. CDR1 and CDR2 from the germline V gene are KGHSH and LQKENI. The length of the CDR3 is 15 residues. Trimming removed 3 bases at V and 4 bases at J, with 15 bases between. The assay was immunoSEQ multiplex PCR, and TCRdb's table has in-frame clones only and misses some. The sample records over a million clones, about four fifths being singletons. Material: memory CD4+ T cells from PBMCs. The subset is: CD45RA-negative fraction. The TCR was taken from a man aged 18 to 30 in good health. Some clones in this sample may be carry-over from other donors' samples. This chain connects TRBV18 to TRBJ1-1; D may be TRBD1 (5 bases). The CDR3 here is CASSPARATITEAFF. DNA of the CDR3: TGTGCCAGCTCACCGGCCAGGGCGACTATCACTGAAGCTTTCTTT.